The present T cell receptor (beta chain) was sequenced within a study of cytomegalovirus exposure and HLA in healthy donors. Germline V gene lookup returns CDR1 SEHNR and CDR2 FQNEAQ (reference sequence). The CDR3 is 13 amino acids. Deletions cut 5 bases from V and 0 bases from J, with 4 bases between. The PCR contained 60 Vbeta and 13 Jbeta primers. Using immunoSEQ multiplex PCR, the repertoire was profiled, and TCRdb retains in-frame clones only, with some absent. The sample shows under 150,000 clones, around 85% of them seen only once. The study's findings and limits: Earlier findings revealed that most TCR beta V segments proved productive either about 90% or about 30% of the time. Analyzed later, most CMV-associated TCR beta chains appeared HLA-restricted.

Remarks on this clone: Antigen: not known.

Source material: PBMCs. The receptor comes from a boy younger than 18 in good health and CMV-seronegative. The V call is TRBV7-9, the J call TRBJ2-2; D not certain. CDR3 sequence reads: CASSLPNTGELFF. In DNA, the CDR3 is TGTGCCAGCAGCCTCCCGAACACCGGGGAGCTGTTTTTT. Full variable domain (outside the CDR3, taken from reference TRBV7-9 and TRBJ2-2): DTGVSQNPRHKITKRGQNVTFRCDPISEHNRLYWYRQTLGQGPEFLTYFQNEAQLEKSRLLSDRFSAERPKGSFSTLEIQRTEQGDSAMYLCASSLPNTGELFFGEGSRLTVL.